Ten or more counts support the clone carrying this T cell receptor beta chain. What it binds is not known. Ophthalmopathy patients had Clinical Activity Score at least 3, NOSPECS grade at least 4, duration under 3 months. This sample is drawn from a study of T cells in Graves' hyperthyroidism and ophthalmopathy. It was RNA transcripts that yielded the amplified TCR beta CDR3 regions. Carried out on the TCR CDR3, a first-round RT-PCR used the HTBI primer set. TCRdb re-called the multiplex PCR reads through MiXCR, storing one row per CDR3 protein. This table has about 350,000 distinct CDR3 sequences, roughly 18% appearing once. Whole-study results and caveats: The model's output predicted ophthalmopathy at a median of roughly 6.9 months prior to onset.

Germline V gene sequence: CDR1 SGHTA, CDR2 FQGNSA. This CDR3 is built from 14 residues. V was shortened by 1 base and J by 4 bases, with 10 bases between the two germline ends. The chain is built from TRBV7-2 and TRBJ1-2; a weak D match, TRBD1 (6 bases). The source is a middle-aged woman with Graves' ophthalmopathy. The sequencing input was blood. CDR3 protein: CASSLGVGAYGYTF. The CDR3 DNA is TGTGCCAGCAGCTTAGGGGTGGGGGCCTATGGCTACACCTTC.